The present TCR beta chain was sequenced within a study of cytomegalovirus exposure and HLA in healthy donors. Of note for this clone: Its antigen is unidentified.

Germline V CDR1 and CDR2: SGHDT, YYEEEE. The CDR3 extends over 13 amino acids. The V gene end was trimmed by 5 bases and the J gene end by 3 bases; junction bases not matched to a gene: 0. Study findings and constraints: Fewer N-insertions than the approximately 700-donor mean were reportedly shown by an Asian-associated ancestry cluster in a later analysis.

Researchers ran the PCR with 60 Vbeta and 13 Jbeta primers. Repertoires were generated with immunoSEQ multiplex PCR, while TCRdb's copy carries only in-frame clones and drops some. The repertoire holds tens of thousands of clones, roughly two thirds seen once, with approximately 5% in the top ten. Specimen: PBMCs. The rearrangement uses TRBV5-6 and TRBJ2-3; 10 positions match TRBD2. The receptor's source is a man aged 60-69 years in good health and CMV-seropositive. The CDR3 loop reads CASRGLATDTQYF. CDR3 DNA sequence: TGTGCCAGCAGGGGACTAGCGACAGATACGCAGTATTTT.